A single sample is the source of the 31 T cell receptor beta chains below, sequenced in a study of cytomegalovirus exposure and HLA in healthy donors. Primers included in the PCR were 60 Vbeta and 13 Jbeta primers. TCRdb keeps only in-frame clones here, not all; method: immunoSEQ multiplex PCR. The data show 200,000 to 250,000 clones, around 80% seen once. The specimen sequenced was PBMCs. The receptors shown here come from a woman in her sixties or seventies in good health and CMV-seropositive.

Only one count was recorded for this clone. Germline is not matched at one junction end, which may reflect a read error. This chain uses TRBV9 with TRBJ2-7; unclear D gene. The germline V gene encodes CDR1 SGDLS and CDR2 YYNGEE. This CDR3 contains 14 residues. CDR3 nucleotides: TGTGCCAGCAGCGCCACCGGAGCCTCCGACGAGCAGTACTTC. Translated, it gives CASSATGASDEQYF. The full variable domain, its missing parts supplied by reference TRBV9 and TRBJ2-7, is DSGVTQTPKHLITATGQRVTLRCSPRSGDLSVYWYQQSLDQGLQFLIQYYNGEERAKGNILERFSAQQFPDLHSELNLSSLELGDSALYFCASSATGASDEQYFGPGTRLTVT.

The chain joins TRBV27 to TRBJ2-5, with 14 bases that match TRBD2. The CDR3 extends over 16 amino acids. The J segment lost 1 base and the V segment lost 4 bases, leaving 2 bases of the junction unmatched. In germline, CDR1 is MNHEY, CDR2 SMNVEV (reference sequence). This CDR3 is CASSSGTSGGQETQYF. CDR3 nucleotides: TGTGCCAGCAGTTCCGGGACTAGCGGGGGCCAAGAGACCCAGTACTTC.

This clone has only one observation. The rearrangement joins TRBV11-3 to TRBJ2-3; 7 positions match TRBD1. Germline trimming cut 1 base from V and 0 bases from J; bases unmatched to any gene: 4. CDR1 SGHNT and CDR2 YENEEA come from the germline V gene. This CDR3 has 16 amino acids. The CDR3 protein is CASSLAGTESTDTQYF. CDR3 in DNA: TGTGCCAGCAGCTTAGCCGGGACAGAAAGCACAGATACGCAGTATTTT.

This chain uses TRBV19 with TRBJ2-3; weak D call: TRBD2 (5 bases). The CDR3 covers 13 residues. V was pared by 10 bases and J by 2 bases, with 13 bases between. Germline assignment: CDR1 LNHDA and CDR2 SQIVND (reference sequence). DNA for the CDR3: TGTGCCACCGAGGGCAGAGACACAGATACGCAGTATTTT. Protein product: CATEGRDTDTQYF.

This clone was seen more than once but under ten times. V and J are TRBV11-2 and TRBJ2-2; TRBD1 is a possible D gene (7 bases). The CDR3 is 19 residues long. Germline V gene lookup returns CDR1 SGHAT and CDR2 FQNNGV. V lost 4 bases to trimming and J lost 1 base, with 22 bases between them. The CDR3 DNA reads TGTGCCAGCAGCTCCCTGCCAGTGGGGCAGGGGGGGAACACCGGGGAGCTGTTTTTT. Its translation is CASSSLPVGQGGNTGELFF.

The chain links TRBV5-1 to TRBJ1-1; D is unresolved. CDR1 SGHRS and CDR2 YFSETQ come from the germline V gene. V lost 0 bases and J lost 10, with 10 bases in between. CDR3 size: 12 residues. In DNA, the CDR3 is TGCGCCAGCAGCTTGGACGAGCGGCTAGCTTTCTTT. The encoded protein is CASSLDERLAFF.

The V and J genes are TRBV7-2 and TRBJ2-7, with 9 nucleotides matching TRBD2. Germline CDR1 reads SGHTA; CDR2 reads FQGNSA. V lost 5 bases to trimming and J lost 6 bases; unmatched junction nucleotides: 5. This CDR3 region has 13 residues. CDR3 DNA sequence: TGTGCCAGCAGCGTTAGCGGGAGAAGCGAGCAGTACTTC. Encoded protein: CASSVSGRSEQYF.

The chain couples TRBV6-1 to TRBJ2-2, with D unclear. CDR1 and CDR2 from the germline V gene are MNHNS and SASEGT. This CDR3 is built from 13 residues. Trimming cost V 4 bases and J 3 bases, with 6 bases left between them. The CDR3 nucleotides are TGTGCCAGCAGTGTACGGTACACCGGGGAGCTGTTTTTT. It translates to CASSVRYTGELFF.

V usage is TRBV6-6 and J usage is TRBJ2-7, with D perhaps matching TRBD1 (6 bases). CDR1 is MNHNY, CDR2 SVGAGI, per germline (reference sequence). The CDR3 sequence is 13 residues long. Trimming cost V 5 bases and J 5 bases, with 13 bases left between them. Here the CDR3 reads CASSGQLQNEQYF. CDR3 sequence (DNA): TGTGCCAGCAGTGGACAGTTGCAAAACGAGCAGTACTTC.

As DNA, the CDR3 is TGCGCCAGCAGCTTGGTGGCTAGCGGGGGCACAATCCAAGAGACCCAGTACTTC. This sequence encodes CASSLVASGGTIQETQYF. V is TRBV5-1 and J is TRBJ2-5; 10 bases map to TRBD2. V shed 0 bases, J shed 1 base, and the junction held 9 bases outside the gene matches. The CDR3 spans 18 residues. Per the germline V gene, CDR1 is SGHRS and CDR2 is YFSETQ. The full variable domain, with the rest looked up from reference TRBV5-1 and TRBJ2-5, is KAGVTQTPRYLIKTRGQQVTLSCSPISGHRSVSWYQQTPGQGLQFLFEYFSETQRNKGNFPGRFSGRQFSNSRSEMNVSTLELGDSALYLCASSLVASGGTIQETQYFGPGTRLLVL.

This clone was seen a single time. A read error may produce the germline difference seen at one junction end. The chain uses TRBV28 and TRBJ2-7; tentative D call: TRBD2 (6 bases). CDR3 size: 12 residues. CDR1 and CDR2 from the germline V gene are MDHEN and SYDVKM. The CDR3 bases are TGTGCCAGCAGTATGACTAGTCCCGAGCAGCACTTC. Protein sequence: CASSMTSPEQHF.

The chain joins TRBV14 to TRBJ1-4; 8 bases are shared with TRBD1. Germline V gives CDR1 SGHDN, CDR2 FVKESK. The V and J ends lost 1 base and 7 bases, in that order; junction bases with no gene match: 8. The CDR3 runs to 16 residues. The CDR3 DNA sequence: TGTGCCAGCAGCCAAGTCGCCGGACAGGGCCCTGAAAAACTGTTTTTT. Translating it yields CASSQVAGQGPEKLFF.

The chain's CDR3 is CAWSVQGRWGQYF. The CDR3 coding sequence is TGTGCCTGGAGTGTACAGGGGAGATGGGGGCAGTACTTC. The chain carries TRBV30 and TRBJ2-7, with 7 positions matching TRBD1. Trimming at V came to 0 bases and at J to 9 bases, leaving 8 bases not matched to a gene. The CDR3 sequence is 13 residues long. From germline, CDR1 is GTSNPN and CDR2 SVGIG (reference sequence).

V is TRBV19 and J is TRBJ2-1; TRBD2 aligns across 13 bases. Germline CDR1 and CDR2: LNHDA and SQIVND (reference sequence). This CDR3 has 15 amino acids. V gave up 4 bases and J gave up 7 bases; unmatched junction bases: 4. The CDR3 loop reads CASSNKGLAGNEQFF. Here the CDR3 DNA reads TGTGCCAGTAGTAACAAGGGACTAGCGGGGAATGAGCAGTTCTTC.

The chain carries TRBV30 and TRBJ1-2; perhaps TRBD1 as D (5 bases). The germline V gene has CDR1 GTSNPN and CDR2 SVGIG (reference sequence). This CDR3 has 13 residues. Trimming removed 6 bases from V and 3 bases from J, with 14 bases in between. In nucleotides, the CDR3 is TGTGCCTGTGGGGCGGTATTCGACTATGGCTACACCTTC. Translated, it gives CACGAVFDYGYTF.

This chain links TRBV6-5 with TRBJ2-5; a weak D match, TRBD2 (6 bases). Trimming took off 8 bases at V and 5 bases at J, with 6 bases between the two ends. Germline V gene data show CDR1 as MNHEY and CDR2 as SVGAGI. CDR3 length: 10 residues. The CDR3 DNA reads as TGTGCCAGCCGGGGGGAGACCCAGTACTTC. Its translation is CASRGETQYF.

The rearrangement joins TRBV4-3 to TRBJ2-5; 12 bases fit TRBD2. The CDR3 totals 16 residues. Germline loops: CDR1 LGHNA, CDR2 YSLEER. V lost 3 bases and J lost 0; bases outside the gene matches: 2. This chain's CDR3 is CASSQLAGGNQETQYF. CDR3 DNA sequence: TGCGCCAGCAGCCAGCTAGCGGGGGGGAACCAAGAGACCCAGTACTTC.

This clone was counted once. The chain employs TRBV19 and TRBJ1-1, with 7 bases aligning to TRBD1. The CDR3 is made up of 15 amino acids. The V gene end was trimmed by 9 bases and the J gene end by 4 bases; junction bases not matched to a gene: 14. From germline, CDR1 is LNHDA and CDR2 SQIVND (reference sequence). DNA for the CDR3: TGTGCCAGCAAACCCCTGACAGGGTTCGTCACTGAAGCTTTCTTT. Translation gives CASKPLTGFVTEAFF.

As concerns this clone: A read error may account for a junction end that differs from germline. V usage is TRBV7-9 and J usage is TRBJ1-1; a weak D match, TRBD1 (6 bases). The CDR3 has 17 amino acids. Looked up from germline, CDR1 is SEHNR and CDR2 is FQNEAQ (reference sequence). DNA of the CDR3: TGTTCCAGCAGCCCCACGACAGGTGGATTTATGAACACTGAAGCTTTCTTT. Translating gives CSSSPTTGGFMNTEAFF.

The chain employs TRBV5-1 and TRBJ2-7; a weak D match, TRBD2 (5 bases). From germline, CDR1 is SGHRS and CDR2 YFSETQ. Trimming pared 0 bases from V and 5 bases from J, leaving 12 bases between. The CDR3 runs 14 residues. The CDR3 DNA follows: TGCGCCAGCAGCTTGGCGGGGAATCCCCACGAGCAGTACTTC. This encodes CASSLAGNPHEQYF.

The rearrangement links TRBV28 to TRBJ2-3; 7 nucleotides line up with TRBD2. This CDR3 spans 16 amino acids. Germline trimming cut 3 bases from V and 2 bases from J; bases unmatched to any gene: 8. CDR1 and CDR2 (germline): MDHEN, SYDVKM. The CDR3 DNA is TGTGCCAGCAGTTTCTCGAGCGGGGAAGTCACAGATACGCAGTATTTT. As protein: CASSFSSGEVTDTQYF.

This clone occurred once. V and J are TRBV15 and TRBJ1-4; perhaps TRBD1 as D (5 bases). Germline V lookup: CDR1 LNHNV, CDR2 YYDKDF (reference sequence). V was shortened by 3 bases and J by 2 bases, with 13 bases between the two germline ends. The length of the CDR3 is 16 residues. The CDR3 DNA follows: TGTGCCACCAGCAGTGAGGTTGGGGGGACTAATGAAAAACTGTTTTTT. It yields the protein CATSSEVGGTNEKLFF.

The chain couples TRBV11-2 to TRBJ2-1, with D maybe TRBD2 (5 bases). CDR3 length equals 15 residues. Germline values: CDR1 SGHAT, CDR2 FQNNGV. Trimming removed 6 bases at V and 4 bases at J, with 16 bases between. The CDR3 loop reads CASSPLGLLYNEQFF. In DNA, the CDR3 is TGTGCCAGCAGTCCACTAGGCCTCCTTTACAATGAGCAGTTCTTC.

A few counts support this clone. For the CDR3, the DNA is TGTGCCAGCAGACAGGGGGACGGCAATCAGCCCCAGCATTTT. Amino acids: CASRQGDGNQPQHF. The chain joins TRBV28 to TRBJ1-5, with 8 bases identical to TRBD1. The CDR3 runs 14 residues. Germline CDR1 is MDHEN and CDR2 is SYDVKM. V shed 6 bases and J 2 bases; nucleotides not matched to a gene: 3. Supplemented by reference TRBV28 and TRBJ1-5, the full variable domain reads DVKVTQSSRYLVKRTGEKVFLECVQDMDHENMFWYRQDPGLGLRLIYFSYDVKMKEKGDIPEGYSVSREKKERFSLILESASTNQTSMYLCASRQGDGNQPQHFGDGTRLSIL.

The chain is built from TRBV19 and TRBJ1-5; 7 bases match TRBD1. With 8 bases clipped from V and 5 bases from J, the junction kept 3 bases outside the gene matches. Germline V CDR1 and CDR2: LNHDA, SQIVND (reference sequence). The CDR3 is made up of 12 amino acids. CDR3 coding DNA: TGTGCCAGTGCCGACAGGGATCAGCCCCAGCATTTT. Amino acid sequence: CASADRDQPQHF.

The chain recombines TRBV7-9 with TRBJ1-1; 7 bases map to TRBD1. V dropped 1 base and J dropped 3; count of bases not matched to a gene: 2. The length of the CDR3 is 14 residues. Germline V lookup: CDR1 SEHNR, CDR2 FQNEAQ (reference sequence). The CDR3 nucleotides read TGTGCCAGCAGCTTAGAACAGGGGTACACTGAAGCTTTCTTT. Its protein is CASSLEQGYTEAFF.

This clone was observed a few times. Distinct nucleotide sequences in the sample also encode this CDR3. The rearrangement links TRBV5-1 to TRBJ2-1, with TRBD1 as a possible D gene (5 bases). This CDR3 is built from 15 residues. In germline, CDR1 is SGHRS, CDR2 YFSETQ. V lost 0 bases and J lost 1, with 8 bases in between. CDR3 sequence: CASSLGQTSYNEQFF. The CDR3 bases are TGCGCCAGCAGCTTGGGACAGACATCCTACAATGAGCAGTTCTTC. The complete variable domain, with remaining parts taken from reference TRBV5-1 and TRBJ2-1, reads KAGVTQTPRYLIKTRGQQVTLSCSPISGHRSVSWYQQTPGQGLQFLFEYFSETQRNKGNFPGRFSGRQFSNSRSEMNVSTLELGDSALYLCASSLGQTSYNEQFFGPGTRLTVL.

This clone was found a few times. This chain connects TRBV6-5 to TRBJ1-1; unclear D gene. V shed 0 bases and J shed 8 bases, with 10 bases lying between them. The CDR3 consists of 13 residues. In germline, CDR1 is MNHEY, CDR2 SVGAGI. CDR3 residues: CASSYSVSLEAFF. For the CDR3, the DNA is TGTGCCAGCAGTTACTCGGTGAGTCTGGAAGCTTTCTTT.

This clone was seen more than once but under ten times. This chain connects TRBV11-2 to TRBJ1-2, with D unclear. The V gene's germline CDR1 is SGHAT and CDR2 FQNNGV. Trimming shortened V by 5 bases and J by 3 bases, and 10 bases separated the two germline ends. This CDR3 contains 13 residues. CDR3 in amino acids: CASSHQNYYGYTF. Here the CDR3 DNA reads TGTGCCAGCAGCCACCAGAATTACTATGGCTACACCTTC.

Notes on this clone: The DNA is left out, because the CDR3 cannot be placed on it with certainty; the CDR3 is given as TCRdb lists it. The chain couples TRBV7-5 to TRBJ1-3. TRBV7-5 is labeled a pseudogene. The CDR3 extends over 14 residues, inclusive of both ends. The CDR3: CVRSRVGGGNTIYF.

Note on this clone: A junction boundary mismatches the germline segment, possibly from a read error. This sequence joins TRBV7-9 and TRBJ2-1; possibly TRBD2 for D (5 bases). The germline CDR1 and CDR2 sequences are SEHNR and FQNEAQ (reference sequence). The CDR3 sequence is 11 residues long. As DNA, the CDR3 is TGTTCCAGCAGCTTAGGACTTGGCCAGTTCTTC. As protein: CSSSLGLGQFF.